These T cell receptor beta chains were read from a single sample in a study of immune evolution from preneoplasia to lung adenocarcinoma. TCRdb's copy holds only in-frame clones and misses some; the assay was immunoSEQ multiplex PCR. The sample lists roughly 40,000 clones, around 80% occurring once. The material sequenced was FFPE invasive lung adenocarcinoma tissue. The receptors shown here come from a person aged 55 to 70 with lung adenocarcinoma. CDR3s include the opening cysteine and the closing phenylalanine or tryptophan. The D gene is left open where the match is weak. For some rows the clone size is stated as once, few or many, or as a class when expanded; others skip it.

J,V,size,D,DNA,CDR3
TRBJ2-1,TRBV28,NA,NA,TGTGCCAGCATCTTAGACCAGGGGGGTAGAAATGAGCAGTTCTTC,CASILDQGGRNEQFF
TRBJ1-5,TRBV28,NA,NA,TGTGCCAGCAGTTCGAATATCAGGGACTATCAGCCCCAGCATTTT,CASSSNIRDYQPQHF
TRBJ2-6,TRBV30,NA,NA,TGTGCCTGGAGATCTAGCGCTGGGGCCAACGTCCTGACTTTC,CAWRSSAGANVLTF
TRBJ2-7,TRBV4-2,NA,TRBD1,TGTGCCAGCAGCCGGGACAGGGAATTATACGAGCAGTACTTC,CASSRDRELYEQYF
TRBJ2-1,TRBV19,NA,NA,TGTGCCAGTAGTATTGGGAGGGGGTACAATGAGCAGTTCTTC,CASSIGRGYNEQFF
TRBJ1-1,TRBV19,NA,NA,TGTGCCAGTAGCCTAGGGGCTGGGTACACTGAAGCTTTCTTT,CASSLGAGYTEAFF
TRBJ2-2,TRBV7-6,few,TRBD1,TGTGCCAGCAGCAAATACGGACAGGGTGCGCCCGGGGAGCTGTTTTTT,CASSKYGQGAPGELFF
TRBJ1-5,TRBV6-6,NA,NA,TGTGCCAGCAGTTGGAAAGGGAATCAGCCCCAGCATTTT,CASSWKGNQPQHF
TRBJ2-2,TRBV28,NA,NA,TGTGCCAGCACCTCAACAACGGCGACCGGGGAGCTGTTTTTT,CASTSTTATGELFF
TRBJ2-2,TRBV6-1,NA,NA,TGTGCCATCGGACAGTGGAACACCGGGGAGCTGTTTTTT,CAIGQWNTGELFF
TRBJ2-1,TRBV5-1,NA,TRBD2,TGCGCCAGCAGCTATTCGACTAGCGGGAGCTCCTACAATGAGCAGTTCTTC,CASSYSTSGSSYNEQFF
TRBJ2-7,TRBV7-9,NA,TRBD2,TGTGCCAGCAGTCAGACTAGCGTTCCCTACGAGCAGTACTTC,CASSQTSVPYEQYF
TRBJ2-2,TRBV7-2,few,TRBD2,TGTGCCAGCAGCTTATTGGGTAGGAGCGGGAGGAACACCGGGGAGCTGTTTTTT,CASSLLGRSGRNTGELFF
TRBJ2-7,TRBV30,NA,TRBD1,TGTGCCCGGCAAGAGACTCGAGGGGGCTATCACTTC,CARQETRGGYHF
TRBJ1-2,TRBV19,NA,NA,TGTGCCAGTAGTATGGATGGACAGACTAACTATGGCTACACCTTC,CASSMDGQTNYGYTF
TRBJ2-1,TRBV4-2,NA,TRBD1,TGTGCCAGCAGCCCCCGGGACAGGGTGCCCAATGAGCAGTTCTTC,CASSPRDRVPNEQFF
TRBJ2-5,TRBV18,NA,TRBD1,TGTGCCAGCTCACTCCAACAGGGGCAAGAGACCCAGTACTTC,CASSLQQGQETQYF
TRBJ1-2,TRBV28,NA,NA,TGTGCCAGCAGGACCAGGGAATTGGCGCGTGGCTACACCTTC,CASRTRELARGYTF
TRBJ1-2,TRBV6-6,NA,NA,TGTGCCAGCAGCCCAACCGGTGACTATGGCTACACCTTC,CASSPTGDYGYTF
TRBJ2-7,TRBV5-1,NA,TRBD2,TGCGCCAGCAGCTTCGCTAGCGGGATTTACGAGCAGTACTTC,CASSFASGIYEQYF
TRBJ2-7,TRBV5-6,NA,NA,TGTGCCAGCAGCTTTAAAGGAGGGGGCTTCTACGAGCAGTACTTC,CASSFKGGGFYEQYF
TRBJ1-2,TRBV4-2,NA,NA,TGTGCCAGCAGCCAAGATCTCAGGGGTAATAACTATGGCTACACCTTC,CASSQDLRGNNYGYTF
TRBJ2-2,TRBV9,NA,NA,TGTGCCAGCAGCGCGAAAGCGGGCCCCACCGGGGAGCTGTTTTTT,CASSAKAGPTGELFF
TRBJ2-2,TRBV7-8,few,NA,TGTGCCAGCAGCTTATACCCTAGTAACACCGGGGAGCTGTTTTTT,CASSLYPSNTGELFF
TRBJ2-5,TRBV15,NA,TRBD1,TGTGCCACCAGCTCCCTTCTCGGGACAGGGGTCGAGACCCAGTACTTC,CATSSLLGTGVETQYF
TRBJ2-7,TRBV7-9,NA,TRBD1,TGTGCCAGCAGCCCTCACAGGGGGCAACACTACGAGCAGTACTTC,CASSPHRGQHYEQYF
TRBJ2-1,TRBV27,NA,NA,TGTGCCAGCAGTTTAAGTCCAGGCTATGAGCAGTTCTTC,CASSLSPGYEQFF
TRBJ2-1,TRBV5-1,NA,TRBD2,TGCGCCAGCAGCTTGGATGGGAGGGCCTACAATGAGCAGTTCTTC,CASSLDGRAYNEQFF
TRBJ2-3,TRBV5-1,NA,TRBD1,TGCGCCAGCAGCCGCCTTACAGGGGTGGGAGATACGCAGTATTTT,CASSRLTGVGDTQYF
TRBJ2-5,TRBV4-2,NA,TRBD1,TGTGCCAGCAGCCAGGACAGGGGGGCCAAGACCCAGTACTTC,CASSQDRGAKTQYF
TRBJ2-4,TRBV7-9,NA,TRBD1,TGTGCCAGCAGCCGATCGACAGGGTGGGACGGGAACATTCAGTACTTC,CASSRSTGWDGNIQYF
TRBJ1-5,TRBV10-2,NA,TRBD1,TGCGCCAGCAGTGAGTCACAGGGGGGCGATCAGCCCCAGCATTTT,CASSESQGGDQPQHF
TRBJ1-4,TRBV6-5,NA,NA,TGTGCCAGCAGTAGCTACAGGGCAACTAATGAAAAACTGTTTTTT,CASSSYRATNEKLFF
TRBJ1-1,TRBV7-3,NA,TRBD1,TGTGCCAGCAGCTCCCGGGACAGGGTGCCGACTGAAGCTTTCTTT,CASSSRDRVPTEAFF
TRBJ1-1,TRBV19,NA,NA,TGTGCCAGTAGTATTGTTGGGCGGGACACTGAAGCTTTCTTT,CASSIVGRDTEAFF
TRBJ1-3,TRBV15,NA,TRBD1,TGTGCCACCAGAAATCCCGGACAGGGAGGAAAGGGGTCTGGAAACACCATATATTTT,CATRNPGQGGKGSGNTIYF
TRBJ2-3,TRBV28,NA,TRBD2,TGTGCCAGCACCTTGAGGGCGGGAGTGGATACGCAGTATTTT,CASTLRAGVDTQYF
TRBJ1-4,TRBV5-1,NA,NA,TGCGCCAGCAGCACCTCACCTGCAACTAATGAAAAACTGTTTTTT,CASSTSPATNEKLFF
TRBJ2-5,TRBV5-4,NA,NA,TGTGCCAGCAGTCCTGGGGAGCGCGAGACCCAGTACTTC,CASSPGERETQYF
TRBJ2-7,TRBV7-2,NA,TRBD1,TGTGCCAGCAGCTTAGACAGGGGTCGACGCGAGCAGTACTTC,CASSLDRGRREQYF
TRBJ2-3,TRBV11-1,NA,NA,TGTGCCAGCAGCGGAGCGGCACTGCGCACAGATACGCAGTATTTT,CASSGAALRTDTQYF
TRBJ1-1,TRBV19,once,NA,TGTGCCAGTAGTGGGACGGTGAACACTGAAGCTTTCTTT,CASSGTVNTEAFF
TRBJ1-4,TRBV9,NA,NA,TGTGCCAGCAGCGTACAGGACAGCTCTAATGAAAAACTGTTTTTT,CASSVQDSSNEKLFF
TRBJ2-1,TRBV19,NA,NA,TGTGCCAGTAGTAGGAAGTTTTTAATTTACAATGAGCAGTTCTTC,CASSRKFLIYNEQFF
TRBJ2-3,TRBV19,few,NA,TGTGCCAGTAGAGGGGTACCAGATACGCAGTATTTT,CASRGVPDTQYF
TRBJ2-7,TRBV5-5,NA,TRBD2,TGTGCCAGCAGCTTGGCACTAGCGGGAAGGGCCTACGAGCAGTACTTC,CASSLALAGRAYEQYF
TRBJ2-3,TRBV15,NA,NA,TGTGCCACCAGCAGAGACCTTTTGACAGATACGCAGTATTTT,CATSRDLLTDTQYF
TRBJ1-3,TRBV5-4,NA,NA,TGTGCCAGCAGCTTGGCGACCGACGGGGTCGGGAGCTCTGGAAACACCATATATTTT,CASSLATDGVGSSGNTIYF
TRBJ2-3,TRBV18,NA,NA,TGTGCCAGCTCGCCGGGGAGCCGGGGAGATACGCAGTATTTT,CASSPGSRGDTQYF